Shown below are 24 T cell receptor beta chains from a single sample sequenced in a study of T cells in Graves' hyperthyroidism and ophthalmopathy. Authors of the study amplified TCR beta CDR3 regions from RNA transcripts. HTBI primers were used for first-round RT-PCR of the TCR CDR3. TCRdb used MiXCR to reprocess the multiplex PCR reads, holding one entry per CDR3 protein. The sample has about 380,000 distinct CDR3 sequences, around a sixth seen once; the top ten hold roughly two fifths. The specimen was blood. These TCRs come from a man between 18 and 29 years old with Graves' ophthalmopathy.

The V and J genes are TRBV2 and TRBJ1-5; 9 nucleotides agree with TRBD1. The junction had 8 bases not matched to a gene; V was cut back by 4 bases and J by 1 base. The V gene's germline CDR1 is SNHLY and CDR2 FYNNEI. The CDR3 spans 17 residues. CDR3 in amino acids: CASSATGGGKSNQPQHF. CDR3 sequence (DNA): TGTGCCAGCAGTGCCACAGGGGGCGGGAAAAGCAATCAGCCCCAGCATTTT.

J is TRBJ1-4 and V is TRBV20-1; D is unclear. From germline, CDR1 is DFQATT and CDR2 SNEGSKA (reference sequence). The CDR3 is 13 residues long. V dropped 1 base and J dropped 4 bases, with 7 bases sitting between them. The CDR3 here is CSARAVNNEKLFF. DNA of the CDR3: TGCAGTGCTAGAGCAGTTAATAATGAAAAACTGTTTTTT.

This clonotype was counted only a few times. The rearrangement joins TRBV5-8 to TRBJ1-1; possible D gene TRBD1, 6 bases. Trimming took 0 bases from V and 7 from J, leaving 13 bases between them. The CDR3 is 14 amino acids. Germline-derived CDR1 and CDR2 are SGHTS and YDEGEE. CDR3 region: CASSLGTDRIEAFF. The CDR3, as DNA: TGTGCCAGCAGCTTGGGAACGGACAGAATTGAAGCTTTCTTT.

This clonotype was counted ten times or more. The rearrangement joins TRBV7-6 to TRBJ1-3; D unresolved. Germline CDR1 reads SGHVS; CDR2 reads FNYEAQ. The V gene lost 5 bases and the J gene lost 0 bases, with 14 bases spanning the gap. CDR3 length equals 16 residues. The DNA of the CDR3 is TGTGCCAGCAGCGTTGACACGGCTTTCTCTGGAAACACCATATATTTT. It codes for CASSVDTAFSGNTIYF.

This clonotype was seen many times. The CDR3: CASSQDVSLSSYNEQFF. The CDR3 DNA reads as TGTGCCAGCAGCCAAGATGTCAGCTTGAGCTCCTACAATGAGCAGTTCTTC. The rearrangement uses TRBV3-1 and TRBJ2-1, with D hard to call. There are 17 residues in the CDR3. Germline values: CDR1 LGHDT, CDR2 YNNKEL (reference sequence). Trimming cost V 0 bases and J 0 bases, with 12 bases left between them.

CDR3 DNA sequence: TGCGCCAGCAGCCTGGCGCCGTCTGGGGGATCACCAGATACGCAGTATTTT. Its translation is CASSLAPSGGSPDTQYF. The V gene is TRBV5-1, the J gene TRBJ2-3, with D perhaps assigned TRBD1 or TRBD2 (5 bases each). Germline CDR1 and CDR2: SGHRS and YFSETQ. The CDR3 is 17 amino acids. V was shortened by 4 bases and J by 4 bases, with 22 bases between the two germline ends.

V usage is TRBV9 and J usage is TRBJ1-6; unclear D gene. The germline V gene has CDR1 SGDLS and CDR2 YYNGEE. The CDR3 has 16 amino acids. Trimming stripped 2 bases from V and 2 bases from J, with 11 bases between. CDR3 nucleotide sequence: TGTGCCAGCAGCGTTACGGACGGACCCTATAATTCACCCCTCCACTTT. The encoded protein is CASSVTDGPYNSPLHF.

Concerning this clonotype: Being one base from a much bigger clone, this may be a read error. This rearrangement joins TRBV12-3 or TRBV12-4 to TRBJ1-2; 7 nucleotides match TRBD1. CDR3 size: 12 residues. CDR3 loop: CASRPTGSGYIF. CDR3 nucleotide sequence: TGTGCCAGCAGGCCGACAGGGAGCGGCTACATCTTC.

At least ten counts were recorded for this clonotype. V is TRBV9 and J is TRBJ2-2, with TRBD2 as a possible D gene (6 bases). The CDR3 contains 15 residues. V was cut by 0 bases and J by 1 base, with 7 bases left in between. CDR1 SGDLS and CDR2 YYNGEE come from the germline V gene. CDR3 nucleotide sequence: TGTGCCAGCAGCGTAGGGACTATGAACACCGGGGAGCTGTTTTTT. This sequence encodes CASSVGTMNTGELFF.

The chain combines TRBV20-1 with TRBJ1-6; TRBD1 matches 8 bases. The CDR3 sequence is 17 residues long. Trimming at V came to 0 bases and at J to 3 bases, leaving 7 bases not matched to a gene. Germline-derived CDR1 and CDR2 are DFQATT and SNEGSKA (reference sequence). CDR3 sequence: CSARDTDRAYYNSPLHF. The CDR3 nucleotides are TGCAGTGCTAGAGACACGGACAGGGCTTACTATAATTCACCCCTCCACTTT.

This clonotype was counted a few times. V gene TRBV12-3 or TRBV12-4 combines with J gene TRBJ2-3, with D possibly called TRBD1 or TRBD2 (6 bases each). The CDR3 totals 18 residues. V was shortened by 5 bases and J by 0 bases, with 21 bases between the two germline ends. The DNA of the CDR3 is TGTGCCAGCAGTGGGTCCCCGGGGGACATCACTAGCACAGATACGCAGTATTTT. As protein: CASSGSPGDITSTDTQYF.

The J gene is TRBJ2-5, the V gene TRBV4-1; the D is unclear. Trimming stripped 0 bases from V and 4 bases from J, with 12 bases between. The CDR3 runs to 15 residues. Germline V gives CDR1 MGHRA, CDR2 YSYEKL. CDR3 nucleotides: TGCGCCAGCAGCCAAGAAGTAACATCGGGAGAGACCCAGTACTTC. This encodes CASSQEVTSGETQYF.

This clonotype appeared a few times. The chain employs TRBV7-8 and TRBJ2-7; possibly TRBD2 for D (6 bases). The CDR3 has 16 residues. V lost 4 bases, J lost 3 bases, and 19 bases lay in between. Germline V gives CDR1 SGHVS, CDR2 FQNEAQ. In DNA form, the CDR3 reads TGTGCCAGCAGCTCCGGGACTCCTGGCTCCCACTACGAGCAGTACTTC. Protein product: CASSSGTPGSHYEQYF. Using reference TRBV7-8 and TRBJ2-7 for the parts outside the CDR3, the full variable domain is GAGVSQSPRYKVAKRGQDVALRCDPISGHVSLFWYQQALGQGPEFLTYFQNEAQLDKSGLPSDRFFAERPEGSVSTLKIQRTQQEDSAVYLCASSSGTPGSHYEQYFGPGTRLTVT.

This clonotype has at least ten counts. This chain joins TRBV3-1 and TRBJ2-5; TRBD1 agrees at 7 bases. Looked up from germline, CDR1 is LGHDT and CDR2 is YNNKEL (reference sequence). The CDR3 has 14 amino acids. V was pared by 5 bases and J by 1 base, with 4 bases of the junction left unmatched. CDR3 in amino acids: CASSETGRQETQYF. Written as DNA, the CDR3 is TGTGCCAGCAGCGAGACAGGGCGCCAAGAGACCCAGTACTTC.

This clonotype was observed at least ten times. The chain has TRBV28 and TRBJ2-1; D perhaps matches TRBD2 (7 bases). This CDR3 has 16 residues. Germline-derived CDR1 and CDR2 are MDHEN and SYDVKM. Trimming cost V 3 bases and J 6 bases, with 18 bases left between them. In DNA, the CDR3 is TGTGCCAGCAGTTTCTTAGGGTCGGGGGGCTTCAATGAGCAGTTCTTC. It specifies CASSFLGSGGFNEQFF.

This clonotype was observed a few times. The V and J genes are TRBV18 and TRBJ1-3, with D perhaps matching TRBD1 (6 bases). The CDR3 length is 16 residues. Germline CDR1 KGHSH, CDR2 LQKENI. Trimming took 3 bases from V and 4 from J, leaving 16 bases between them. CDR3 amino acids: CASSPNRDMWGNTIYF. As DNA, the CDR3 is TGTGCCAGCTCACCTAACCGGGACATGTGGGGAAACACCATATATTTT.

This clonotype has only a few counts. The V and J genes are TRBV3-1 and TRBJ1-3; no clear D gene. V shed 5 bases and J shed 0 bases, with 17 bases lying between them. This CDR3 spans 17 amino acids. CDR1 LGHDT and CDR2 YNNKEL come from the germline V gene (reference sequence). CDR3 amino acids: CASSSSAPGNSGNTIYF. The CDR3 bases are TGTGCCAGCAGCTCTAGCGCGCCAGGCAACTCTGGAAACACCATATATTTT.

The V and J genes are TRBV5-4 and TRBJ1-1; 7 positions agree with TRBD1. Losses at the gene ends were 4 bases for V and 3 bases for J; bases not matched to a gene: 9. This CDR3 comprises 15 residues. CDR1 SGHNT and CDR2 YYREEE come from the germline V gene (reference sequence). The CDR3 bases are TGTGCCAGCAGCCCTCCCGACAGGGAAGACACTGAAGCTTTCTTT. Its translation: CASSPPDREDTEAFF.

This clonotype was seen at least ten times. The chain recombines TRBV5-1 with TRBJ1-4; 7 nucleotides agree with TRBD1. This CDR3 region has 16 residues. Per germline, CDR1 SGHRS and CDR2 YFSETQ. The trim removed 0 bases at V and 8 bases at J, leaving 10 bases unmatched. CDR3 sequence reads: CASSLASGTEIEKLFF. The CDR3 DNA reads as TGCGCCAGCAGCTTGGCCTCCGGGACAGAAATAGAAAAACTGTTTTTT.

This clonotype was found many times. The chain joins TRBV7-2 to TRBJ2-2, with 8 bases fitting TRBD1. V trimming: 9 bases; J trimming: 1 base; junction bases outside the gene matches: 7. The CDR3 runs to 15 residues. Per germline, CDR1 SGHTA and CDR2 FQGNSA. The CDR3 loop is CASKTGGQNTGELFF. The CDR3 DNA follows: TGTGCCAGTAAAACAGGGGGACAGAACACCGGGGAGCTGTTTTTT.

This clonotype was observed many times. The chain joins TRBV5-1 to TRBJ2-3; 8 positions agree with TRBD1. Per germline, CDR1 SGHRS and CDR2 YFSETQ. This CDR3 has 17 amino acids. V shed 5 bases and J 3 bases; nucleotides not matched to a gene: 14. Here the CDR3 DNA reads TGCGCCAGCAGTCGGCTATCAGGGGGCGGATCAACAGATACGCAGTATTTT. This codes for CASSRLSGGGSTDTQYF. The full variable domain, its missing parts supplied by reference TRBV5-1 and TRBJ2-3, is KAGVTQTPRYLIKTRGQQVTLSCSPISGHRSVSWYQQTPGQGLQFLFEYFSETQRNKGNFPGRFSGRQFSNSRSEMNVSTLELGDSALYLCASSRLSGGGSTDTQYFGPGTRLTVL.

As to this clonotype: This clone may be a read error of a much larger clone one base away. CDR3 nucleotide sequence: TGTGTCAGCCGGACAGACTTACCGAACACTGAAGCTTTCTTT. Residues: CVSRTDLPNTEAFF. The rearrangement joins TRBV12-3 or TRBV12-4 to TRBJ1-1; D is perhaps TRBD1 (6 bases). The CDR3 has 14 amino acids.

The chain combines TRBV7-9 with TRBJ2-1, with D unclear. V was cut by 5 bases and J by 6 bases, with 23 bases left in between. CDR1 is SEHNR, CDR2 FQNEAQ, per germline (reference sequence). The CDR3 runs to 17 residues. CDR3 DNA sequence: TGTGCCAGCAGCCGCGCCGATGGGATTGTGATGGTCAATGAGCAGTTCTTC. Its protein product is CASSRADGIVMVNEQFF.

This clonotype was counted only a few times. The chain uses TRBV29-1 and TRBJ2-7; a weak D match, TRBD2 (5 bases). The CDR3 sequence is 10 residues long. Germline-derived CDR1 and CDR2 are SQVTM and ANQGSEA. The DNA for the CDR3 is TGCGGAGAGAGGAGGCGCGAGCAGTACTTC. Translation gives CGERRREQYF.